This TCR beta chain was captured in a study of cytomegalovirus exposure and HLA in healthy donors. General study results and limits: Later work showed greater clonal expansion in HLA-associated TCR beta chains than in equally common others. The authors assumed roughly uniform sequencing depth across donors for presence/absence analyses. Per published reports, the classifier diagnosed cytomegalovirus status with high specificity and sensitivity.

With regard to this clone: Its antigen is not known.

In the PCR, 60 Vbeta and 13 Jbeta primers were used. Clones were read by immunoSEQ multiplex PCR, and TCRdb kept only the in-frame ones, dropping some. This sample has 170,000 or so clones; roughly four fifths occur once, and the top ten carry 1.5% to 2%. Donors sampled were nominally healthy, though unrecorded immune exposures were likely. The germline V gene has CDR1 SEHNR and CDR2 FQNEAQ (reference sequence). The CDR3 length is 17 residues. The ends lost 5 bases at V and 4 bases at J; junction bases unmatched: 10. The sequenced material came from PBMCs. The clonotype comes from a man aged 50-59 years in good health and CMV-seronegative. The rearrangement joins TRBV7-9 to TRBJ2-5; 13 positions match TRBD2. As DNA, the CDR3 is TGTGCCAGCAGCCCGCTAAGGACTAGCGGGAGCACAGAGACCCAGTACTTC. Translation gives CASSPLRTSGSTETQYF.